This T cell receptor beta chain emerged from a study of blood T cell repertoires in COVID-19. At the level of the study: The study drew acute and convalescent COVID-19 samples from the United States, Italy and Spain. In each case, the material was cDNA or gDNA derived from T cells, B-cell-depleted T cells, or PBMCs.

This clone was detected only once. Germline CDR1 MDHEN, CDR2 SYDVKM. There are 15 residues in the CDR3. Trimming cost V 10 bases and J 7 bases; bases outside gene matches: 10. The authors' processing: Using reference gene primer amplification, nucleated cell counts were estimated. Sequenced by immunoSEQ multiplex PCR; TCRdb stores in-frame clones only, minus some. Clone size and the V and J calls come from that table; the DNA yielded D and trimming. The sample lists 150,000 to 200,000 clones; 65% to 90% were seen once. Sample: peripheral blood. This chain links TRBV28 with TRBJ2-2, with 12 nucleotides matching TRBD2. The sequence was collected from a man aged 60 to 75 with acute or convalescent COVID-19. The CDR3 protein is CATARRLAGVGELFF. The CDR3 DNA sequence: TGTGCCACGGCACGTAGACTAGCGGGAGTCGGGGAGCTGTTTTTT.